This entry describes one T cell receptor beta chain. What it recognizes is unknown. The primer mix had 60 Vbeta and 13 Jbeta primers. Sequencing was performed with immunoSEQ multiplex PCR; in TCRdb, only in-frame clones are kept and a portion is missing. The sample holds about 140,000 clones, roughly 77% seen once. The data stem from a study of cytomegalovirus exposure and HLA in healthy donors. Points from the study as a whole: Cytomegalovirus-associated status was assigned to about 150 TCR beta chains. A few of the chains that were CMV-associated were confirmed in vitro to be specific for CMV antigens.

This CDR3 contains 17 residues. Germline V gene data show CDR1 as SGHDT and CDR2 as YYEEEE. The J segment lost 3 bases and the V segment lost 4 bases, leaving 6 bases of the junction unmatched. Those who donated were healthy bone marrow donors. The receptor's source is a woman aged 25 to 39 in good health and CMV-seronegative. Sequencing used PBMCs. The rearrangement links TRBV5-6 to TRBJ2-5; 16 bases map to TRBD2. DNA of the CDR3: TGTGCCAGCAGCAGGGGACTAGCGGGAGGGCCCGAAGAGACCCAGTACTTC. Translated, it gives CASSRGLAGGPEETQYF.